This TCR beta chain came from a study of memory CD4+ T cells and cytomegalovirus serostatus. Worth noting for this clone: Its antigen is unknown.

Per the original methods: Out-of-frame sequences were removed, leaving some 2 million distinct TCRbeta sequences. TCRdb keeps only in-frame clones here, not all; method: immunoSEQ multiplex PCR. V and J calls and clone size are those listed in that table; D and trimming were worked out from the DNA. Seen here are tens of thousands of clones, just over 75% observed once, and the top ten hold around 1.6%. General observations from the study: Each of fewer than 80 CMV-associated TCRbeta sequences occurred in one to five individuals.

Germline assignment: CDR1 LGHNA and CDR2 YNFKEQ. The CDR3 totals 16 residues. The V and J ends lost 1 base and 2 bases respectively, with 13 bases between them. Single viable CD3+CD4+CD8-CD45RO+ cells were sorted as the memory CD4+ T cells. Serostatus was set by detecting CMV pp150, pp28, p38, p52 IgG. After thawing, CD4+ T cells were positively selected. This chain connects TRBV4-2 to TRBJ2-3; D may be TRBD2 (6 bases). The sequence was collected from an adult in good health and CMV-seronegative. Sequenced material: memory CD4+ T cells from blood. As DNA, the CDR3 is TGTGCCAGCAGCCAAGGGAGGGAGGCAACCACAGATACGCAGTATTTT. It specifies CASSQGREATTDTQYF.